Here is one T cell receptor beta chain with its context. It lacks a known antigen. Qualities for individual bases were not recorded, and no much larger clone is one base off. In total, approximately 610 healthy bone marrow donors made up the cohort. At the time of sampling, every cohort member was nominally healthy, though immune exposures that went unrecorded were likely present. The donor was CMV seronegative and was included in the group of under 450 seronegative cohort members. Every donor gave a peripheral blood sample, and the peripheral blood mononuclear cells from that sample were used for TCR beta sequencing. Genomic DNA extraction from the blood cell samples was performed with the Qiagen DNeasy Blood Extraction Kit. This specimen comes from a study of cytomegalovirus exposure and HLA in healthy donors (TCRdb year 2017). Notes on the research overall: An earlier analysis of approximately 600 of the donors reported more than 250 Gb of sequence data and roughly 110 million unique TCR beta sequences from roughly 180 million T cells. A later genetic analysis took genome-wide SNP genotypes for about 65% of the roughly 670 donors and used that subset as a discovery cohort. To study patterns of TCR occurrence, a later analysis re-analyzed previously published TCR beta repertoires from several hundred donors and added high-resolution HLA genotyping. The number of typed donors differed by locus: roughly 629-640 for A, B, C, DRB1 and DQB1; approximately 530 for DQA1; 606 for DPA1; and about 450 for DPB1. On average, over 200,000 unique TCR beta nucleotide sequences were sequenced per donor among 398 genotyped donors of the cohort, with roughly 20% of those sequences being non-productive. Alongside the repertoire data, information on donor age, sex, ethnicity and CMV serostatus was compiled. Among the roughly 370 genotyped donors, approximately 76% belonged to the genetic ancestry cluster associated with self-reported Caucasian donors. Because of strong linkage in the cohort, roughly five DR-DQ haplotypes were treated as single units for association and clustering. The study was designed to test whether signatures of past pathogen exposure could be identified by cataloging public T cell receptors. The study used immunosequencing to profile the T cell repertoires of several hundred subjects and linked those repertoires to cytomegalovirus serostatus. Both class I and class II loci were covered by HLA typing, at four-digit resolution. In an earlier analysis of 587 of the donors, high-throughput TCR beta sequencing was used to judge whether each TCR beta V gene segment behaved as functional or pseudogenic. All discovery cohort repertoires had been generated on a single sequencing platform. The later analysis used no new phenotypic data to find candidate immune exposures, relying instead on TCR beta sequences and their occurrence across donors. High-throughput TCR immunosequencing, statistical association of individual TCRs with disease status, and machine learning were combined to predict cytomegalovirus infection status. In addition to the first cohort of about 650 subjects, a separate validation cohort of under 150 different subjects was used. An early release covering 550 to 650 HLA-typed donors comprised about 290 gigabases of sequencing data and about 90 million unique TCR sequences.

The germline V gene yields SNHLY for CDR1 and FYNNEI for CDR2. The CDR3 covers 13 residues, taking in both the cysteine and the phenylalanine. The CDR3 DNA has 39 bases and is translated from base 1. V is pruned by 6 bases and J by 3 bases, leaving 5 bases of the junction without a gene match. The library was produced with the immunoSEQ multiplex PCR assay. The multiplex PCR relied on a mix of 60 forward primers for TCR Vbeta segments and 13 reverse primers for TCR Jbeta segments. Amplification of the CDR3 region of rearranged TCR beta genes was performed with a multiplex PCR assay on genomic DNA. The Illumina HiSeq System was used to sequence the amplified TCR beta libraries as 87-base-pair reads. The paper's data handling went like this. A later analysis counted some 74 million unique TCR beta chains across the approximately 700 repertoires, and some 11 million of these chains were shared by at least two donors. Raw reads were error-corrected and collapsed into unique sequences by a nearest-neighbor algorithm in which closely related sequences were merged to remove PCR and sequencing errors. CDR3 sequences were aligned to IMGT reference sequences to assign V, D and J gene segments. Each retained sequence needed at least a six-nucleotide match to both a V gene segment and a J gene segment. A rearrangement counted as productive if the CDR3 had no stop codons and remained in frame with V and J, and every other rearrangement counted as non-productive. CDR3 was defined according to IMGT convention as the region running from the second conserved V-encoded cysteine to the conserved J-encoded phenylalanine. Sequences without an unambiguous match to a single V gene segment were excluded from the earlier analysis of several hundred of the donors. In an earlier analysis of around 590 of the donors, a V segment was called functional when productive rearrangements were above 56.7%, and segregating when the standard deviation between donors exceeded 5%. A statistical classification framework was developed to diagnose cytomegalovirus status using the catalog of TCR beta chain sequences. In a later analysis, V and J genes were assigned by comparing TCR nucleotide sequences against IMGT/GENE-DB human TR gene sequences. The TCRdist pipeline was used in a later analysis to assign CDR3 sequences and most-parsimonious VDJ recombination scenarios. In a later analysis, every TCR beta chain was defined by the combination of its CDR3 amino acid sequence and its V-gene family, and reads without a unique V-gene family were dropped. As a way to deal with suspected cross-contamination and a sequencing artifact, a later analysis dropped 640 or so nucleotide sequences that were highly shared and had low generation probability. In a later analysis, a clonal expansion index for each public chain was calculated from normalized within-repertoire ranks of inferred template counts. A later analysis computed generation probabilities with a VDJ recombination model fitted to out-of-frame rearrangements, and checked the results against IGoR. In a later analysis, TCR-TCR, TCR-HLA and TCR-CMV co-occurrence was scored with hypergeometric tests, and a repertoire-size bias correction was applied to TCR pairs. A later analysis estimated false discovery rates by permuting HLA or CMV assignments 20 times. In a later analysis, co-occurring TCRs were grouped using DBSCAN, and TCRdist sequence similarity was added for clustering within HLA-allele-positive subsets. For co-occurrence clustering, repertoires with fewer than 30,000 or more than 120,000 public chains were excluded, along with a handful of repertoires with anomalous nucleotide sharing. TCRdb carries this immuneACCESS record with in-frame sequences only. Its versions omit some clonotypes, under half of them owing to an unresolved V gene in the studies checked, with the rest unexplained. V, J and clone size are taken as reported in that table, and D and trimming were inferred from the DNA itself. The sample has under 250,000 clones on record, around 83% of them singletons. The ten top clones hold 0.2% to 0.3% of the sample.

Results the study describes overall, beyond this receptor: A group of highly shared sequence variants was considered likely to be a technical artifact of the sequencing pipeline. Correlated functional status among segregating V segments might be attributable to linkage disequilibrium, but an unknown experimental factor could not be ruled out. Because the 87-base-pair reads could not distinguish some IMGT-functional V segments, including TRBV6-2 and TRBV6-3, those segments were excluded. The cohort was sequenced for TCR beta chains only, and without alpha or paired-chain data the features that could be detected were limited. Compared with the 666-donor mean, donors in an Asian-associated ancestry cluster had fewer N-insertions in productive TCRs, according to a later genetic analysis. Most TCR sequences were observed very rarely across donors, whereas some public TCRs were present in many individuals. In the study, 150 to 200 TCR beta chains were listed as associated with cytomegalovirus. When HLA alleles, especially DR and DQ, strongly co-occurred, attributing TCR associations to individual alleles was difficult. An association between a missense DCLRE1C variant and V-gene and J-gene trimming of TCR beta chains was found in a later genetic analysis and replicated in an independent cohort. In an earlier analysis of 587 of the donors, most TCR beta V segments were observed in productive rearrangements about 87% or about 30% of the time, broadly matching IMGT annotations. Because counts were too low, fewer than 20 rarely observed V segments, including chromosome 9 orphons, were excluded from the earlier analysis of 587 of the donors. According to a later analysis, most CMV-associated TCR beta chains appeared to be HLA-restricted, and the HLA associations seemed to be driven largely by CMV exposure. Sequencing depth was assumed to be roughly uniform across donors in the presence/absence analyses, though that assumption may not hold. Immune exposure information for the cohort was limited to CMV serostatus. Because HLA typing was unavailable for some donors at each locus, only the typed subset was used in association tests. In a later analysis, HLA-associated TCR beta chains showed more clonal expansion and lower generation probabilities than non-associated chains that were equally common. A later analysis reported that several top co-occurrence clusters appeared linked to parvovirus B19, influenza, CMV and Epstein-Barr virus. In a later analysis, some 18,000 TCR beta sequences were associated with specific HLA alleles at a false discovery rate of 0.05. According to the authors, the approach could potentially be generalized to other disease states and immunological phenotypes. In both the original and validation cohorts, the classifier was reported to diagnose cytomegalovirus status with high specificity and sensitivity. A further reported finding was that TCR beta sequences accurately predicted the HLA-A and HLA-B alleles for most subjects in the first cohort. According to a later analysis, TCR association rates differed among HLA loci, with DRB1 alleles showing the most associated TCRs and HLA-C alleles showing the fewest. In vitro tests confirmed that three of the cytomegalovirus-associated TCR beta chains recognize cytomegalovirus antigens.

Recombination linked TRBV2 to TRBJ2-7; the central 7 bases match TRBD2. Sequencing used PBMCs. The TCR sequence derives from a girl aged 2 to 9 in good health and CMV-seronegative. This receptor carries the CDR3 CASRGREGYEQYF. The nucleotide sequence is given as TGTGCCAGCAGGGGGAGGGAGGGCTACGAGCAGTACTTC.